This T cell receptor beta chain was recovered during a study of regulatory T cells in long-lasting Graves disease. At the level of the study: To qualify as persistent, Graves' disease required over 5 years of antithyroid drugs with positive TSH receptor antibodies.

This clonotype has at least ten counts. Arm-PCR of CDR3 regions and iRepertoire HTBI primers were the basis on which TCR beta libraries were built. TCRdb ran MiXCR on the multiplex PCR reads and lists one entry per CDR3 protein. The sample has almost 350,000 distinct CDR3 sequences, less than 20% seen once; the top ten hold less than 30%. Sample time point: persistent/refractory GD, antithyroid drugs over 5 years with positive TRAb. From RNA extracted from PBMCs, the TCR library was made. The receptor comes from a female donor with Graves disease. The sample here was peripheral blood mononuclear cells (PBMCs), taken when the disease was refractory, from a patient treated with antithyroid drugs.

CDR3 DNA sequence: TGTGCCAGCAGCCTCTTTCTGGGAGGGAGGAACACTGAAGCTTTCTTT. As protein: CASSLFLGGRNTEAFF. The chain combines TRBV7-2 with TRBJ1-1, with D unclear. V shed 5 bases and J shed 1 base, with 17 bases lying between them. This CDR3 is built from 16 residues. Germline CDR1 SGHTA, CDR2 FQGNSA.